The clone carrying this T cell receptor (beta chain) showed up many times. The antigen is undetermined. In the original workflow: What underpinned the distant-metastasis classifier for papillary thyroid cancer was the set of CDR3 differences across clinicopathological groups. TCRdb called clones again from the PCR reads with MiXCR. The V and J calls shown here were made by TCRdb, not taken from the authors' results. The sample consists of tens of thousands of clones, approximately 11% of them appearing once. This CDR3 region has 15 residues. Looked up from germline, CDR1 is SGHRS and CDR2 is YFSETQ. V dropped 6 bases and J dropped 6 bases, with 22 bases sitting between them. Each patient went into thyroid surgery without having received any treatment. The data are from a study of metastatic and nonmetastatic thyroid tumors. About the study: The authors compared repertoires across blood and tumor or nodule tissue from malignant and benign thyroid patients. Study conclusions and caveats: The reported finding was significantly higher TCR beta diversity in malignant thyroid tumors relative to benign nodules, in blood and tumor.

Sequencing used blood. This chain uses TRBV5-1 with TRBJ2-7, with D possibly matching TRBD2 (6 bases). The TCR comes from a female donor with papillary thyroid cancer or a benign thyroid nodule (not recorded which). Some clones in this sample may be carry-over from other donors' samples. The CDR3 DNA is TGCGCCAGCACAAGAAGCGGCGGGGCGCCGGGCGAGCAGTACTTC. This codes for CASTRSGGAPGEQYF.